The 12 T cell receptor beta chains in this list originate from one sample, sequenced in a study of T cells in women clearing cervical HPV infection. Data came from immunoSEQ multiplex PCR; TCRdb stores just in-frame clones and leaves some out. This table holds roughly 35,000 clones. Sequencing was carried out using blood buffy coat. These receptors originate from a woman aged 18-69 years with a cervical HPV16 infection that either progressed to CIN3+ or cleared (not recorded which).

Turning to this clone: The junction does not match germline at one end; this may be a read error. The observed sequence ends 3 residues before the CDR3 terminus, with the missing tail filled in from the germline J gene. The chain has TRBV4-2 and TRBJ2-7, with D perhaps TRBD1 (6 bases). The CDR3 is 15 residues long. The V gene's germline CDR1 is LGHNA and CDR2 YNFKEQ. The part of the CDR3 DNA that was read is TGCGCCAGCAGCCAAGATCAGAACAGGGTCTACGAG. This gives the protein CASSQDQNRVYE. From start to end, the CDR3 is CASSQDQNRVYEQYF.

Of note for this clone: Sequencing ends 3 residues short of the CDR3 end; the germline J gene provides the rest. This sequence joins TRBV28 and TRBJ2-7; 8 positions match TRBD1. Germline CDR1 and CDR2: MDHEN and SYDVKM. There are 15 residues in the CDR3. The V and J ends lost 6 bases and 4 bases, in that order; junction bases with no gene match: 11. The CDR3 reads CASSAGGNRGYEQYF. Partial CDR3 DNA: TGTGCCAGCAGCGCAGGCGGTAACAGGGGGTACGAG. Full variable domain (outside the CDR3, taken from reference TRBV28 and TRBJ2-7): DVKVTQSSRYLVKRTGEKVFLECVQDMDHENMFWYRQDPGLGLRLIYFSYDVKMKEKGDIPEGYSVSREKKERFSLILESASTNQTSMYLCASSAGGNRGYEQYFGPGTRLTVT.

The CDR3 DNA, read in part, is TGTGCCTGGAGTGTACGTGCGGGGGACCCC. Protein: CAWSVRAGDP. The full CDR3 protein is CAWSVRAGDPYTF. The V and J genes are TRBV30 and TRBJ1-2; a possible D gene is TRBD1 (5 bases). The DNA ends 3 residues before the CDR3 does, and the rest of the CDR3 is filled in from the germline J gene. The germline V gene encodes CDR1 GTSNPN and CDR2 SVGIG (reference sequence). This CDR3 contains 13 residues.

Regarding this clone: Read data end 3 residues before the CDR3 end; the end is taken from the germline J gene. The chain couples TRBV6-1 to TRBJ1-2, with a weak D call TRBD1 (5 bases). Trimming removed 1 base from V and 0 bases from J, with 9 bases in between. Per germline, CDR1 MNHNS and CDR2 SASEGT. This CDR3 has 15 residues. The sequenced CDR3 bases are TGTGCCAGCAGTGAAGGTACAGGACCTAACTATGGC. It is translated as CASSEGTGPNYG. The complete CDR3 sequence is CASSEGTGPNYGYTF.

Notes on this clone: With the read ending 3 residues before the CDR3 end, the germline J gene is used to fill in that end. The rearrangement links TRBV12-3 or TRBV12-4 to TRBJ2-1; D might be TRBD1 (6 bases). The CDR3 has 16 amino acids. V was trimmed by 8 bases and J by 4 bases, leaving 21 bases between them. Incomplete CDR3 DNA: TGTGCCAGCCTCCAGGGACGGACAGCCCAGTACAATGAG. Amino acids: CASLQGRTAQYNE. The whole CDR3 protein reads CASLQGRTAQYNEQFF.

Remarks on this clone: The read ends 3 residues early relative to the CDR3; the germline J gene fills the gap. V gene TRBV7-2 combines with J gene TRBJ2-5; 8 positions match TRBD2. This CDR3 comprises 15 residues. V shed 5 bases, J shed 2 bases, and the junction held 7 bases outside the gene matches. Germline-derived CDR1 and CDR2 are SGHTA and FQGNSA. CDR3 in amino acids: CASSQERETQETQYF. The CDR3 bases that were read are TGTGCCAGCAGCCAAGAGCGGGAGACTCAAGAGACC. Supplemented by reference TRBV7-2 and TRBJ2-5, the full variable domain reads GAGVSQSPSNKVTEKGKDVELRCDPISGHTALYWYRQSLGQGLEFLIYFQGNSAPDKSGLPSDRFSAERTGGSVSTLTIQRTQQEDSAVYLCASSQERETQETQYFGPGTRLLVL.

Note on this clone: The read halts 3 residues ahead of the CDR3 end, with the missing end drawn from the germline J gene. The rearrangement uses TRBV12-3 or TRBV12-4 and TRBJ2-3; TRBD2 aligns across 9 bases. The CDR3 has 17 residues. Trimming cost V 2 bases and J 0 bases; bases outside gene matches: 6. CDR3 DNA (partial): TGTGCCAGCAGTTTAAGGCTAGCGGGATTAAGCACAGATACG. It translates to CASSLRLAGLSTDT. From start to end, the CDR3 is CASSLRLAGLSTDTQYF.

Concerning this clone: The read ends 3 residues before the CDR3 terminus; that terminus is restored from the germline J gene. The rearrangement joins TRBV19 to TRBJ2-1, with D possibly matching TRBD2 (6 bases). The germline gives CDR1 LNHDA, CDR2 SQIVND (reference sequence). V lost 8 bases and J 7 bases, leaving 18 bases between the germline ends. The CDR3 consists of 14 residues. The CDR3 sequence: CASEIGAGGNEQFF. The covered CDR3 bases are TGTGCCAGTGAAATAGGGGCTGGGGGGAATGAG. The complete variable domain, with remaining parts taken from reference TRBV19 and TRBJ2-1, reads DGGITQSPKYLFRKEGQNVTLSCEQNLNHDAMYWYRQDPGQGLRLIYYSQIVNDFQKGDIAEGYSVSREKKESFPLTVTSAQKNPTAFYLCASEIGAGGNEQFFGPGTRLTVL.

CDR3 region: CSARGGLAGENYEQYF. Partial CDR3 DNA: TGCAGTGCTAGAGGGGGCCTAGCGGGGGAAAACTACGAG. The gene calls are TRBV20-1 and TRBJ2-7, with 10 bases aligning to TRBD2. The CDR3 extends 3 residues past the end of the read, so its final part is completed from the germline J gene. Trimming cost V 1 base and J 3 bases; bases outside gene matches: 9. CDR1 is DFQATT, CDR2 SNEGSKA, per germline (reference sequence). CDR3 length equals 16 residues.

This CDR3 is CASSEPGSHDYTF. The sequenced CDR3 bases are TGCGCCAGCAGCGAGCCAGGAAGCCACGAC. The chain employs TRBV5-1 and TRBJ1-2; D not resolved. The read gets to within 3 residues of the CDR3 end, and the germline J gene fills in the rest. CDR3 length equals 13 residues. CDR1 is SGHRS and CDR2 is YFSETQ in the germline V gene.

As concerns this clone: The CDR3 is cut off 3 residues early in the read; its end comes from the germline J gene. The rearrangement uses TRBV7-2 and TRBJ1-4; D is unclear. The CDR3 totals 14 residues. V lost 5 bases to trimming and J lost 8 bases, with 15 bases between them. The germline CDR1 and CDR2 sequences are SGHTA and FQGNSA. CDR3: CASSPEVVSEKLFF. The DNA read from the CDR3 is TGTGCCAGCAGCCCAGAAGTCGTTTCGGAAAAA.

As to this clone: Coverage ceases 3 residues before the CDR3 finishes, and the germline J gene fills in the end. The chain recombines TRBV18 with TRBJ2-5; a weak D match, TRBD1 (6 bases). CDR3 length: 14 residues. The V end was cut by 5 bases, the J end by 5 bases, with 15 bases between. Germline CDR1 is KGHSH and CDR2 is LQKENI. CDR3 in amino acids: CASSYTGIGETQYF. CDR3 bases read: TGTGCCAGCTCATACACAGGGATTGGGGAGACC.